This entry lists 14 T cell receptor beta chains sequenced from one sample in a study of blood T cell repertoires in COVID-19. Only in-frame clones appear in the TCRdb table, and some are missing; sequencing was by immunoSEQ multiplex PCR. The sample records approximately 300,000 clones, approximately 85% being singletons. The sample comprised peripheral blood. The receptors stem from a human donor with COVID-19, enrolled during active disease. The donor label of this sample is uncertain.

This chain links TRBV19 with TRBJ1-6; 10 bases map to TRBD1. The CDR3 contains 16 residues. Trimming removed 5 bases from V and 5 bases from J; junction bases left unmatched: 6. Germline V gene data show CDR1 as LNHDA and CDR2 as SQIVND (reference sequence). This chain's CDR3 is CASSSRQGANNSPLHF. CDR3 DNA: TGTGCCAGTAGTTCGAGACAGGGGGCAAATAATTCACCCCTCCACTTT.

The rearrangement joins TRBV30 to TRBJ1-1, with 7 bases lining up with TRBD1. V gave up 5 bases and J gave up 5 bases; unmatched junction bases: 5. CDR1 GTSNPN and CDR2 SVGIG come from the germline V gene (reference sequence). The CDR3 spans 12 residues. CDR3 nucleotide sequence: TGTGCCTGGGACAGGGAGAAGACTGAAGCTTTCTTT. This codes for CAWDREKTEAFF.

The rearrangement joins TRBV27 to TRBJ1-1, with a possible D match to TRBD1 (5 bases). V lost 9 bases and J lost 0, with 11 bases in between. The V gene's germline CDR1 is MNHEY and CDR2 SMNVEV (reference sequence). The CDR3 runs to 13 residues. Written as DNA, the CDR3 is TGTGCCAGTAAAGGGGTTATGAACACTGAAGCTTTCTTT. It yields the protein CASKGVMNTEAFF.

The rearrangement joins TRBV27 to TRBJ1-4; D is unresolved. The CDR3 extends over 13 amino acids. Per germline, CDR1 MNHEY and CDR2 SMNVEV (reference sequence). With 4 bases removed from V and 6 bases from J, the gap between germline ends came to 9 bases. In DNA, the CDR3 is TGTGCCAGCAGTTCACGGGGTTATGAAAAACTGTTTTTT. Encoded protein: CASSSRGYEKLFF.

This chain links TRBV29-1 with TRBJ2-7, with D perhaps TRBD1 (6 bases). V was trimmed by 1 base and J by 2 bases, leaving 9 bases between them. The CDR3 spans 13 residues. Germline V gene sequence: CDR1 SQVTM, CDR2 ANQGSEA. The CDR3, as DNA: TGCAGCGTTGAAGGACAGGTAGCCTACGAGCAGTACTTC. The encoded protein is CSVEGQVAYEQYF.

A single count supports this clone. This rearrangement joins TRBV5-4 to TRBJ2-5; no definite D call. The CDR3 runs 11 residues. Looked up from germline, CDR1 is SGHNT and CDR2 is YYREEE (reference sequence). V lost 2 bases and J 5 bases, leaving 4 bases between the germline ends. CDR3 in amino acids: CASSFRETQYF. The CDR3, as DNA: TGTGCCAGCAGCTTCAGGGAGACCCAGTACTTC.

V usage is TRBV4-3 and J usage is TRBJ1-3, with TRBD1 matching 9 bases. Unmatched junction bases numbered 8, after V lost 0 bases and J lost 5 bases. From germline, CDR1 is LGHNA and CDR2 YSLEER. This CDR3 contains 17 residues. CDR3 nucleotides: TGCGCCAGCAGCCAAGACACAGGGGGCACTGCTAGAAACACCATATATTTT. It encodes CASSQDTGGTARNTIYF.

The CDR3 protein is CASSQESNIAYGYTF. The CDR3 region has the DNA TGTGCCAGCAGCCAAGAATCGAACATCGCCTATGGCTACACCTTC. The rearrangement uses TRBV3-1 (or the pseudogene TRBV3-2) and TRBJ1-2; D is unclear. Trimming took 0 bases from V and 4 from J, leaving 12 bases between them. The CDR3 extends over 15 amino acids. Germline-derived CDR1 and CDR2 are LGHDT and YNNKEL (reference sequence).

The chain has TRBV28 and TRBJ1-6, with D possibly matching TRBD1 (6 bases). Germline loops: CDR1 MDHEN, CDR2 SYDVKM. CDR3 length: 14 residues. Trimming took off 7 bases at V and 13 bases at J, with 20 bases between the two ends. In DNA, the CDR3 is TGTGCCAGCAAGGGTGGGGGGGCGCTGGCGCCCCTCCACTTT. It specifies CASKGGGALAPLHF. Full variable domain (outside the CDR3, taken from reference TRBV28 and TRBJ1-6): DVKVTQSSRYLVKRTGEKVFLECVQDMDHENMFWYRQDPGLGLRLIYFSYDVKMKEKGDIPEGYSVSREKKERFSLILESASTNQTSMYLCASKGGGALAPLHFGNGTRLTVT.

This rearrangement joins TRBV29-1 to TRBJ1-6, with 9 bases aligning to TRBD1. The CDR3 consists of 15 residues. The ends lost 5 bases at V and 0 bases at J; junction bases unmatched: 2. Germline V gene sequence: CDR1 SQVTM, CDR2 ANQGSEA. The CDR3 here is CSVRDRASYNSPLHF. In DNA, the CDR3 is TGCAGCGTTAGGGACAGGGCCTCCTATAATTCACCCCTCCACTTT.

The chain carries TRBV28 and TRBJ1-2, with 7 bases lining up with TRBD1. Germline lookup yields CDR1 MDHEN and CDR2 SYDVKM. After removal of 2 bases from V and 2 bases from J, the junction contained 11 bases not matched to a gene. The CDR3 contains 17 residues. The CDR3 DNA follows: TGTGCCAGCAGTTTAGAAGGGGGCAGGGCGGGAAACTATGGCTACACCTTC. Protein sequence: CASSLEGGRAGNYGYTF.

The chain couples TRBV3-1 (or the pseudogene TRBV3-2) to TRBJ1-2; 7 bases line up with TRBD1. With 0 bases clipped from V and 4 bases from J, the junction kept 8 bases outside the gene matches. Germline loops: CDR1 LGHDT, CDR2 YNNKEL (reference sequence). The CDR3 spans 16 residues. The CDR3 region has the DNA TGTGCCAGCAGCCAAGACCCTGGGGACAGTGCCTATGGCTACACCTTC. This sequence encodes CASSQDPGDSAYGYTF.

This rearrangement joins TRBV5-1 to TRBJ1-3, with D perhaps matching TRBD1 (5 bases). The V gene lost 2 bases and the J gene lost 0 bases, with 15 bases spanning the gap. The CDR3 loop spans 17 amino acids. Per the germline V gene, CDR1 is SGHRS and CDR2 is YFSETQ. The CDR3 protein is CASSLGVVRSSGNTIYF. Written as DNA, the CDR3 is TGCGCCAGCAGCTTAGGGGTAGTCCGCAGCTCTGGAAACACCATATATTTT.

The V gene is TRBV15, the J gene TRBJ2-2, with 8 bases matching TRBD1. V was pared by 5 bases and J by 8 bases, with 7 bases of the junction left unmatched. Germline V lookup: CDR1 LNHNV, CDR2 YYDKDF (reference sequence). The CDR3 extends over 14 amino acids. The CDR3 spells CATSSRQGRGELFF. The CDR3 DNA sequence: TGTGCCACCAGCTCCCGACAGGGGAGGGGGGAGCTGTTTTTT.